This passage covers 9 T cell receptor beta chains from one sample sequenced in a study of T cells after yellow fever vaccination. In TCRdb, the 5' RACE reads were re-called with MiXCR into one record per CDR3 protein. The table includes hundreds of thousands of distinct CDR3 sequences, roughly 3.5% detected once. The sequencing here drew on PBMCs, taken on the day of the yellow fever booster vaccination. The receptors stem from a man aged 18 to 35 who received the YFV17D yellow fever vaccine.

There are many counts of this clonotype. The chain's CDR3 is CASSLEPRQGDIQYF. The DNA for the CDR3 is TGCGCCAGCAGCTTGGAGCCGCGACAGGGAGACATTCAGTACTTC. The rearrangement joins TRBV5-1 to TRBJ2-4; 7 nucleotides align to TRBD1. The V segment lost 0 bases and the J segment 8 bases; nucleotides outside the gene matches: 8. This CDR3 has 15 amino acids. From germline, CDR1 is SGHRS and CDR2 YFSETQ.

This clonotype was counted ten times or more. The chain uses TRBV28 and TRBJ1-2, with no clear D. In germline, CDR1 is MDHEN, CDR2 SYDVKM. The CDR3 has 15 amino acids. V lost 3 bases, J lost 8 bases, and 19 bases lay in between. The chain's CDR3 is CASSFPPPLINGYTF. CDR3 sequence (DNA): TGTGCCAGCAGTTTTCCCCCACCCCTTATTAACGGCTACACCTTC.

This clonotype was found many times. The chain employs TRBV5-6 and TRBJ2-3, with 9 bases fitting TRBD2. V was clipped by 0 bases and J by 4 bases; unmatched bases: 6. Germline assignment: CDR1 SGHDT and CDR2 YYEEEE. The CDR3 sequence is 16 residues long. The CDR3 protein is CASSLAVAGVSDTQYF. CDR3 DNA sequence: TGTGCCAGCAGCTTGGCGGTAGCGGGGGTGTCAGATACGCAGTATTTT.

This clonotype came up many times. V gene TRBV7-2 combines with J gene TRBJ2-2; 7 positions match TRBD2. Germline values: CDR1 SGHTA, CDR2 FQGNSA. This CDR3 comprises 15 residues. The trim removed 1 base at V and 2 bases at J, leaving 1 base unmatched. The CDR3 DNA follows: TGTGCCAGCAGCTTAGGGGGGGGTAACACCGGGGAGCTGTTTTTT. This gives the protein CASSLGGGNTGELFF.

About this clonotype: A much larger clone differs from this one at a single base, so this may be a read error. V gene TRBV5-5 combines with J gene TRBJ2-7; no clear D gene. Between the trimmed V and J ends, which lost 0 bases and 2 bases, there was a span of 9 bases. Germline CDR1 is SGHKS and CDR2 is YYEKEE (reference sequence). CDR3 length equals 14 residues. CDR3 nucleotide sequence: TGTGCCAGCAGCTTGGGAGCCCTCACCTACGAGCAGTACTTC. Its protein product is CASSLGALTYEQYF.

The table lists this clonotype with many counts. The chain combines TRBV28 with TRBJ2-7, with D unclear. Per the germline V gene, CDR1 is MDHEN and CDR2 is SYDVKM. The CDR3 is made up of 14 amino acids. V lost 1 base to trimming and J lost 2 bases, with 9 bases between them. DNA for the CDR3: TGTGCCAGCAGTTTATATCGGCCGCCCTACGAGCAGTACTTC. It translates to CASSLYRPPYEQYF.

Ten or more counts support this clonotype. This chain uses TRBV20-1 with TRBJ1-2; D gene unclear. Trimming shortened V by 0 bases and J by 7 bases, and 21 bases separated the two germline ends. Germline CDR1 and CDR2: DFQATT and SNEGSKA (reference sequence). CDR3 length: 16 residues. CDR3: CSARDLLGLGIFGYTF. The CDR3 DNA follows: TGCAGTGCTAGAGATTTATTAGGTCTAGGGATTTTTGGCTACACCTTC.

CDR3 sequence: CASSGTDRNYGYTF. The CDR3 nucleotides read TGTGCCAGCAGCGGAACGGACAGAAACTATGGCTACACCTTC. The chain has TRBV14 and TRBJ1-2; TRBD1 is a possible D gene (6 bases). Trimming pared 5 bases from V and 2 bases from J, leaving 12 bases between. This CDR3 contains 14 residues. Germline values: CDR1 SGHDN, CDR2 FVKESK.

This clonotype was recorded at least ten times. This chain uses TRBV7-9 with TRBJ2-3, with TRBD2 identical over 8 bases. This CDR3 comprises 14 residues. Germline CDR1 reads SEHNR; CDR2 reads FQNEAQ (reference sequence). V shed 10 bases and J 4 bases; nucleotides not matched to a gene: 10. The CDR3 reads CATRGPGGPDTQYF. The CDR3 nucleotides read TGTGCCACCAGGGGTCCGGGGGGGCCAGATACGCAGTATTTT.